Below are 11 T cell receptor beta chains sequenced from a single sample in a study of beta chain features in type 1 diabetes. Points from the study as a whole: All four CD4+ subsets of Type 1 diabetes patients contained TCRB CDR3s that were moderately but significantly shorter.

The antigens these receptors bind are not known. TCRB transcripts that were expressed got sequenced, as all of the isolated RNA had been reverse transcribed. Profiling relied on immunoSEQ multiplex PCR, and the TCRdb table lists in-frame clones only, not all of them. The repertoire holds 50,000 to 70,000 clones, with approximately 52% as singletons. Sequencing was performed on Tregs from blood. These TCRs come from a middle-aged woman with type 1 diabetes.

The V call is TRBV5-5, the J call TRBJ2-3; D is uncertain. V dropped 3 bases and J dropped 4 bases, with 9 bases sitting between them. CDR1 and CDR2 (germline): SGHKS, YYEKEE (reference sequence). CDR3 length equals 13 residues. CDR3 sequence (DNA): TGTGCCAGCAGCTCACGGCAGGCAGATACGCAGTATTTT. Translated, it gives CASSSRQADTQYF.

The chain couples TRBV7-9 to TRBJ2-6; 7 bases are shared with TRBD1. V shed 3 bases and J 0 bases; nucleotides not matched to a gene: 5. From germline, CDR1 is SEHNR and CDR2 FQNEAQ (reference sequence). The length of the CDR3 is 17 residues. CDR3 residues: CASSFGQALSGANVLTF. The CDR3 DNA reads TGTGCCAGCAGCTTTGGACAGGCCCTCTCTGGGGCCAACGTCCTGACTTTC.

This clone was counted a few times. In DNA, the CDR3 is TGCAGCGGATACGGGGACAGGGAGGCACATGGCACAGATACGCAGTATTTT. Protein: CSGYGDREAHGTDTQYF. The V gene is TRBV29-1, the J gene TRBJ2-3; 9 bases agree with TRBD1. There are 17 residues in the CDR3. The V gene end was trimmed by 7 bases and the J gene end by 1 base; junction bases not matched to a gene: 15. From germline, CDR1 is SQVTM and CDR2 ANQGSEA.

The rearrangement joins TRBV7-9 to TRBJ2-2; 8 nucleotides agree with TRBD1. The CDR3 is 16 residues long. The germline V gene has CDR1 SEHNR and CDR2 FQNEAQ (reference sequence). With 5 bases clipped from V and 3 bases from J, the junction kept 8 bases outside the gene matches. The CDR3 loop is CASSVFGQGDTGELFF. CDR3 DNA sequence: TGTGCCAGCAGCGTCTTTGGACAGGGTGACACCGGGGAGCTGTTTTTT.

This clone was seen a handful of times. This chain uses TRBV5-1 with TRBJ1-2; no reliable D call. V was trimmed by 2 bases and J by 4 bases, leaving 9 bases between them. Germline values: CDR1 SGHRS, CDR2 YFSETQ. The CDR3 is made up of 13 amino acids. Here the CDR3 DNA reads TGCGCCAGCAGCTTCGAGACTGCCTATGGCTACACCTTC. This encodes CASSFETAYGYTF.

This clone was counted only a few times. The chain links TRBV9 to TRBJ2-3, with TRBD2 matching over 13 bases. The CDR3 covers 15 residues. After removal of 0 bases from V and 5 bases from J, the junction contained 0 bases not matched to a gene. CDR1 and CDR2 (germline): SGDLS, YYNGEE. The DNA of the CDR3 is TGTGCCAGCAGCGTAGGACTAGCGGGAGGAGATACGCAGTATTTT. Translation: CASSVGLAGGDTQYF. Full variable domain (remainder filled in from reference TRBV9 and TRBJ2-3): DSGVTQTPKHLITATGQRVTLRCSPRSGDLSVYWYQQSLDQGLQFLIQYYNGEERAKGNILERFSAQQFPDLHSELNLSSLELGDSALYFCASSVGLAGGDTQYFGPGTRLTVL.

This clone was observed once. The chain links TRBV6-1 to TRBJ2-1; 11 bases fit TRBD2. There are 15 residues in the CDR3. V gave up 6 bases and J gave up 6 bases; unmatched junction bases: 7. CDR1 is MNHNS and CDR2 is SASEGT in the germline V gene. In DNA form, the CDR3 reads TGTGCCAGCAGAGAGACGGGGACTAGCGGCAATGAGCAGTTCTTC. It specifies CASRETGTSGNEQFF.

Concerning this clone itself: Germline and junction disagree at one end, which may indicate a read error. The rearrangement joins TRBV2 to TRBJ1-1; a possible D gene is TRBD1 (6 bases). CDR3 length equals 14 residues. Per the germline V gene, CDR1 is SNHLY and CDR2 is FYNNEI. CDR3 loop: CASGVAQGNAEAFF. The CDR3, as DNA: TGTGCCAGCGGTGTTGCGCAGGGGAACGCTGAAGCTTTCTTT.

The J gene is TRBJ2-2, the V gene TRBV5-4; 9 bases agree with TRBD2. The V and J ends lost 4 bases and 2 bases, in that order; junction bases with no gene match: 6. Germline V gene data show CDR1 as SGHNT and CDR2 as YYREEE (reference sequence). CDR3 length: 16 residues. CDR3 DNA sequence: TGTGCCAGCAGCCAAGCGGGACTAGCTAACACCGGGGAGCTGTTTTTT. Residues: CASSQAGLANTGELFF.

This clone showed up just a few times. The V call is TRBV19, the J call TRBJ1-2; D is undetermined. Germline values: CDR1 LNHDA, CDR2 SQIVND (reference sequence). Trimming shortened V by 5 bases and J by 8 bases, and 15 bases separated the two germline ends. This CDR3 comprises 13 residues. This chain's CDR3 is CASSPVEGLGYTF. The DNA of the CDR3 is TGTGCCAGTAGTCCAGTGGAGGGTCTCGGCTACACCTTC. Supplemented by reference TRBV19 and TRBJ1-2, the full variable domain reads DGGITQSPKYLFRKEGQNVTLSCEQNLNHDAMYWYRQDPGQGLRLIYYSQIVNDFQKGDIAEGYSVSREKKESFPLTVTSAQKNPTAFYLCASSPVEGLGYTFGSGTRLTVV.

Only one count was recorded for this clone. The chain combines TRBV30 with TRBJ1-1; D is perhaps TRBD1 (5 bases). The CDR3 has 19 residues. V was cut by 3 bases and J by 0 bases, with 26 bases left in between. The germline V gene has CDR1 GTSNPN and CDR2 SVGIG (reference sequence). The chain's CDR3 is CAWSAGWRGREWMNTEAFF. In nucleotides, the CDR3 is TGTGCCTGGAGCGCCGGCTGGAGGGGACGGGAATGGATGAACACTGAAGCTTTCTTT.